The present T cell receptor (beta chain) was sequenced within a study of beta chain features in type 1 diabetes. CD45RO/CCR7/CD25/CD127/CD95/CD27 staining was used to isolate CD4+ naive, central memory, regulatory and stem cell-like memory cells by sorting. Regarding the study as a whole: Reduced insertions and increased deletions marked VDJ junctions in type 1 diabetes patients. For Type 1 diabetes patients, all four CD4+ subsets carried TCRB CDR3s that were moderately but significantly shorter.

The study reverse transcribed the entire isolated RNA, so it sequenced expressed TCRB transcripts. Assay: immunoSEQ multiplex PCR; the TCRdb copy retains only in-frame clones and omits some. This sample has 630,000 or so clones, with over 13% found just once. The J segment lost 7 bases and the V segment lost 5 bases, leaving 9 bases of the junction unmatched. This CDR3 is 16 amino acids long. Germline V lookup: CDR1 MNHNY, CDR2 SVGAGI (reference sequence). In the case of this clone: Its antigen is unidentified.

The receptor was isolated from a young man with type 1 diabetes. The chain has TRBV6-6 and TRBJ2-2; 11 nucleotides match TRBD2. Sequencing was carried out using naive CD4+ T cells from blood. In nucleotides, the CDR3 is TGTGCCAGCAGTAAATTAGCGGGAGGGTTGGTCGGGGAGCTGTTTTTT. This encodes CASSKLAGGLVGELFF.